One sample yielded the 16 T cell receptor beta chains listed below, sequenced in a study of blood T cell repertoires in COVID-19. Using immunoSEQ multiplex PCR, the repertoire was profiled, and TCRdb retains in-frame clones only, with some absent. This table holds roughly 43,000 clones, nearly 90% found once. The sample comprised peripheral blood. These receptors originate from a man between 65 and 85 years old with active COVID-19.

The rearrangement joins TRBV6-2 or TRBV6-3 to TRBJ2-2; D perhaps matches TRBD1 (5 bases). CDR1 MNHEY and CDR2 SVGEGT come from the germline V gene. V was trimmed by 2 bases and J by 0 bases, leaving 13 bases between them. The CDR3 sequence is 17 residues long. CDR3 residues: CASSYHRQIANTGELFF. The CDR3 DNA reads TGTGCCAGCAGTTACCACCGACAGATTGCGAACACCGGGGAGCTGTTTTTT.

The CDR3 nucleotides read TGTGCCAGCAGCCACAAAGAGACCCAGTACTTC. It translates to CASSHKETQYF. The rearrangement uses TRBV11-2 and TRBJ2-5; no clear D gene. Deletions cut 5 bases from V and 3 bases from J, with 4 bases between. This CDR3 spans 11 amino acids. Germline assignment: CDR1 SGHAT and CDR2 FQNNGV.

The V call is TRBV7-2, the J call TRBJ2-7; 12 bases align to TRBD2. Germline CDR1 reads SGHTA; CDR2 reads FQGNSA. J lost 9 bases, V lost 3 bases, and 18 bases had no gene match. The CDR3 extends over 18 amino acids. The CDR3 loop reads CASSFLTSGGLRRLAQYF. The CDR3 region has the DNA TGTGCCAGCAGCTTCCTCACTAGCGGGGGGCTCAGGAGGTTAGCGCAGTACTTC. The full variable domain, completed using reference TRBV7-2 and TRBJ2-7, is GAGVSQSPSNKVTEKGKDVELRCDPISGHTALYWYRQSLGQGLEFLIYFQGNSAPDKSGLPSDRFSAERTGGSVSTLTIQRTQQEDSAVYLCASSFLTSGGLRRLAQYFGPGTRLTVT.

The gene calls are TRBV9 and TRBJ2-2; weak D call: TRBD1 (5 bases). CDR1 and CDR2 from the germline V gene are SGDLS and YYNGEE. The CDR3 runs to 16 residues. The V and J ends lost 1 base and 5 bases respectively, with 15 bases between them. The CDR3 coding sequence is TGTGCCAGCAGCGTATGGGTAGGGGTTGATACCGGGGAGCTGTTTTTT. Its protein is CASSVWVGVDTGELFF.

This chain joins TRBV7-2 and TRBJ1-5; D may be TRBD1 (5 bases). CDR3 size: 17 residues. V lost 5 bases to trimming and J lost 5 bases, with 22 bases between them. Germline CDR1 is SGHTA and CDR2 is FQGNSA. The CDR3 region has the DNA TGTGCCAGCAGCCCTCGTCTTGGCGGCCAGGGTTATCAGCCCCAGCATTTT. Protein product: CASSPRLGGQGYQPQHF.

This rearrangement joins TRBV6-5 to TRBJ1-1, with 9 bases identical to TRBD1. Losses at the gene ends were 5 bases for V and 5 bases for J; bases not matched to a gene: 9. The CDR3 totals 15 residues. Germline CDR1 reads MNHEY; CDR2 reads SVGAGI. The CDR3 bases are TGTGCCAGCAGTCCAACGGACAGGGGAGGAACTGAAGCTTTCTTT. Translating it yields CASSPTDRGGTEAFF.

The CDR3, as DNA: TGTGCCAGCAGCCCGACTGGGGCTAGCGGGGGGCCTCCGTACTTC. Translated, it gives CASSPTGASGGPPYF. The chain is built from TRBV7-2 and TRBJ2-5; 11 bases are a match to TRBD2. CDR3 length equals 15 residues. Germline CDR1 reads SGHTA; CDR2 reads FQGNSA. With V trimmed by 5 bases and J by 13 bases, 15 bases remained unmatched.

The chain couples TRBV10-3 to TRBJ2-5, with 14 bases fitting TRBD2. This CDR3 is 19 amino acids long. With V trimmed by 3 bases and J by 4 bases, 13 bases remained unmatched. The V gene's germline CDR1 is ENHRY and CDR2 SYGVKD. The CDR3 nucleotides read TGTGCCATCAGTGACCCCGGACTAGCGGGGGGCCCCGCAGGAGAGACCCAGTACTTC. It is translated as CAISDPGLAGGPAGETQYF.

The chain carries TRBV5-6 and TRBJ1-6; D is uncertain. V was cut by 4 bases and J by 7 bases, with 21 bases left in between. The CDR3 is 17 amino acids. The germline V gene encodes CDR1 SGHDT and CDR2 YYEEEE. The CDR3 sequence: CASSPTLFGIGNSPLHF. For the CDR3, the DNA is TGTGCCAGCAGCCCTACTCTGTTCGGAATCGGGAATTCACCCCTCCACTTT.

The chain combines TRBV6-2 or TRBV6-3 with TRBJ2-3; 7 bases align to TRBD1. The V gene's germline CDR1 is MNHEY and CDR2 SVGEGT. Unmatched junction bases numbered 8, after V lost 0 bases and J lost 2 bases. This CDR3 is built from 17 residues. CDR3 region: CASSYSAGGTDTDTQYF. Here the CDR3 DNA reads TGTGCCAGCAGTTACTCGGCAGGGGGAACGGACACAGATACGCAGTATTTT.

The V call is TRBV29-1, the J call TRBJ2-3; unclear D gene. Germline V CDR1 and CDR2: SQVTM, ANQGSEA. V was trimmed by 6 bases and J by 0 bases, leaving 4 bases between them. The CDR3 loop spans 11 amino acids. The CDR3 protein is CSVGSTDTQYF. Here the CDR3 DNA reads TGCAGCGTCGGGAGCACAGATACGCAGTATTTT.

V and J are TRBV25-1 and TRBJ1-6; D gene ambiguous. The CDR3 totals 15 residues. Germline V gene sequence: CDR1 MGHDK, CDR2 SYGVNS. The V and J ends lost 6 bases and 0 bases respectively, with 9 bases between them. The chain's CDR3 is CASSEGSSYNSPLHF. The CDR3 coding sequence is TGTGCCAGCAGCGAAGGGAGCTCCTATAATTCACCCCTCCACTTT.

This clone was seen just once. This chain connects TRBV12-3 or TRBV12-4 to TRBJ1-1; D call uncertain. With 5 bases removed from V and 4 bases from J, the gap between germline ends came to 11 bases. CDR3 length: 13 amino acids. The CDR3 sequence is CASSRFEGTEAFF. For the CDR3, the DNA is TGTGCCAGCAGTCGGTTCGAGGGCACTGAAGCTTTCTTT.

V is TRBV19 and J is TRBJ2-7, with D perhaps TRBD1 (6 bases). V lost 5 bases and J lost 2, with 13 bases in between. Germline V gene lookup returns CDR1 LNHDA and CDR2 SQIVND (reference sequence). The CDR3 totals 14 residues. The CDR3 loop reads CASSGGRGTYEQYF. In DNA, the CDR3 is TGTGCCAGTAGTGGGGGAAGGGGGACCTACGAGCAGTACTTC.

Here the CDR3 DNA reads TGCAGCGCATGCCGGGACAGGGGATTCGAGCAGTACTTC. Protein sequence: CSACRDRGFEQYF. The chain links TRBV29-1 to TRBJ2-7; 10 bases align to TRBD1. Germline CDR1 reads SQVTM; CDR2 reads ANQGSEA. Trimming cost V 7 bases and J 6 bases; bases outside gene matches: 9. CDR3 length: 13 residues.

The chain combines TRBV6-6 with TRBJ2-5; 7 nucleotides line up with TRBD1. CDR3 size: 14 residues. From germline, CDR1 is MNHNY and CDR2 SVGAGI (reference sequence). The J segment lost 2 bases and the V segment lost 6 bases, leaving 6 bases of the junction unmatched. The CDR3 here is CASRPGTDQETQYF. The DNA of the CDR3 is TGTGCCAGCAGGCCCGGGACAGATCAAGAGACCCAGTACTTC.